This note documents a single T cell receptor (beta chain) sequence. Its matching antigen is unknown. This PCR relied on a set of 60 Vbeta primers and 13 Jbeta primers. The assay was immunoSEQ multiplex PCR, and TCRdb's table has in-frame clones only and misses some. The sample lists some 110,000 clones, approximately 58% occurring once. The data were obtained in a study of cytomegalovirus exposure and HLA in healthy donors. General observations from the study: Later analysis showed most CMV-associated TCR beta chains appearing HLA-restricted. Reportedly, HLA-A and HLA-B alleles of most subjects were accurately predicted from TCR beta. Cytomegalovirus status, reportedly, was diagnosed with high specificity and sensitivity by the classifier. TCR beta V- and J-gene trimming, according to a later analysis, was linked to a missense DCLRE1C variant.

Sequenced sample: PBMCs. The TCR sequence derives from a woman between 25 and 40 years old in good health and CMV-seronegative.

In DNA, the CDR3 is TGTGCCAGCAGTTACGTCCCTAACACTGAAGCTTTCTTT. Amino acids: CASSYVPNTEAFF. The chain couples TRBV6-5 to TRBJ1-1; D not resolved. The CDR3 runs 13 residues. Trimming stripped 2 bases from V and 2 bases from J, with 6 bases between. From germline, CDR1 is MNHEY and CDR2 SVGAGI.